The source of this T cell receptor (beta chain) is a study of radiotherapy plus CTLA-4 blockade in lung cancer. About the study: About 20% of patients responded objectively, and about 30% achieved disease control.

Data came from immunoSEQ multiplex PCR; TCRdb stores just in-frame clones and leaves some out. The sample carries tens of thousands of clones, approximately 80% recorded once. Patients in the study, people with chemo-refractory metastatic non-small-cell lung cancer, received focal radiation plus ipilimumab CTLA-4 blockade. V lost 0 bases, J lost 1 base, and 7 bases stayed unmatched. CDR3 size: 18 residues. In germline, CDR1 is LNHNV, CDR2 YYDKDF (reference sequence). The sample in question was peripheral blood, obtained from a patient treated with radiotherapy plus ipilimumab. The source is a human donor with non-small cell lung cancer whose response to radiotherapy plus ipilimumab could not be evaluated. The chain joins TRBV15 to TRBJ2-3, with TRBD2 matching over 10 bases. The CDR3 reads CATSRDRKSGGGTDTQYF. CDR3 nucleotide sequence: TGTGCCACCAGCAGAGACCGAAAGAGCGGGGGGGGCACAGATACGCAGTATTTT.